The 30 T cell receptor beta chains presented below share a single source sample, sequenced in a study of PD-1 blockade in classical Hodgkin lymphoma. The time point: newly diagnosed, previously untreated cHL patient sample. Negative magnetic selection isolated CD4+ T cells from thawed PBMCs. Sequenced by immunoSEQ multiplex PCR; TCRdb stores in-frame clones only, minus some. Among 15,000 to 19,000 clones listed, about 86% were seen once. The sample comprised CD4+ T cells from blood. Receptors originate from a human donor with classical Hodgkin lymphoma.

This clone appeared once. The rearrangement links TRBV21-1 to TRBJ1-3; the table's D call, TRBD1, was not checked against the DNA. TRBV21-1 is annotated as a pseudogene. The CDR3 consists of 14 residues. The CDR3 DNA sequence: TGTGCCAGCAGCAAACAGGGTCGGCGAAACACCATATATTTT. Protein product: CASSKQGRRNTIYF.

The V and J genes are TRBV28 and TRBJ2-7; D gene unclear. The CDR3 spans 15 residues. Trimming cost V 4 bases and J 3 bases, with 16 bases left between them. Germline CDR1 and CDR2: MDHEN and SYDVKM. CDR3 coding DNA: TGTGCCAGCAGTTCCGCCGAGAGACCATACTACGAGCAGTACTTC. It translates to CASSSAERPYYEQYF.

V usage is TRBV27 and J usage is TRBJ1-5; possibly TRBD1 for D (5 bases). CDR1 MNHEY and CDR2 SMNVEV come from the germline V gene (reference sequence). The CDR3 runs 14 residues. The V gene lost 5 bases and the J gene lost 2 bases, with 10 bases spanning the gap. This CDR3 is CASSLTVGNQPQHF. DNA for the CDR3: TGTGCCAGCAGTCTGACAGTGGGCAATCAGCCCCAGCATTTT.

The chain carries TRBV28 and TRBJ2-7; D perhaps matches TRBD2 (5 bases). V was clipped by 6 bases and J by 5 bases, with 14 bases between them. This CDR3 contains 13 residues. Per germline, CDR1 MDHEN and CDR2 SYDVKM. This chain's CDR3 is CASRTPRAHEQYF. CDR3 DNA: TGTGCCAGCAGGACCCCGAGGGCTCACGAGCAGTACTTC. Using reference TRBV28 and TRBJ2-7 for the parts outside the CDR3, the full variable domain is DVKVTQSSRYLVKRTGEKVFLECVQDMDHENMFWYRQDPGLGLRLIYFSYDVKMKEKGDIPEGYSVSREKKERFSLILESASTNQTSMYLCASRTPRAHEQYFGPGTRLTVT.

The rearrangement links TRBV7-3 to TRBJ2-7, with a weak D call TRBD1 (5 bases). Trimming shortened V by 2 bases and J by 1 base, and 9 bases separated the two germline ends. Germline V lookup: CDR1 SGHTA, CDR2 FQGTGA. The CDR3 contains 14 residues. The CDR3 nucleotides are TGTGCCAGCAGCTTATCGGCAGGGTCCTACGAGCAGTACTTC. Amino acids: CASSLSAGSYEQYF.

V is TRBV7-9 and J is TRBJ2-3; D is perhaps TRBD1 (5 bases). The CDR3 runs to 14 residues. V was clipped by 3 bases and J by 4 bases, with 11 bases between them. Germline V lookup: CDR1 SEHNR, CDR2 FQNEAQ (reference sequence). The CDR3, as DNA: TGTGCCAGCAGCTTGGCAAGGGGCGCAGATACGCAGTATTTT. The encoded protein is CASSLARGADTQYF.

This clone was seen a single time. The V call is TRBV28, the J call TRBJ1-4, with 12 positions matching TRBD1. The CDR3 runs to 15 residues. Germline lookup yields CDR1 MDHEN and CDR2 SYDVKM. V trimming: 6 bases; J trimming: 13 bases; junction bases outside the gene matches: 12. Here the CDR3 DNA reads TGTGCCAGCAGCACCGGGACAGGGGGCTCGGAGGGACTGTTTTTT. Encoded protein: CASSTGTGGSEGLFF.

V gene TRBV9 combines with J gene TRBJ2-5, with 7 bases matching TRBD2. J was trimmed by 4 bases and V by 2 bases; bases with no gene match: 11. The V gene's germline CDR1 is SGDLS and CDR2 YYNGEE. The CDR3 contains 16 residues. The CDR3 nucleotides are TGTGCCAGCAGCGTCCAGCCAGCGGGAAGAGGAGAGACCCAGTACTTC. The encoded protein is CASSVQPAGRGETQYF.

This sequence joins TRBV4-3 and TRBJ2-6; 8 bases are shared with TRBD1. Germline CDR1 LGHNA, CDR2 YSLEER. Trimming at V came to 1 base and at J to 0 bases, leaving 2 bases not matched to a gene. CDR3 length: 17 amino acids. The CDR3 nucleotides read TGCGCCAGCAGCCAAGGGACAGGGATCTCTGGGGCCAACGTCCTGACTTTC. This gives the protein CASSQGTGISGANVLTF.

The V gene is TRBV28, the J gene TRBJ2-7, with 8 bases identical to TRBD2. V shed 3 bases, J shed 3 bases, and the junction held 7 bases outside the gene matches. Germline V gene data show CDR1 as MDHEN and CDR2 as SYDVKM. This CDR3 is 15 amino acids long. This chain's CDR3 is CASSFIRTSSYEQYF. For the CDR3, the DNA is TGTGCCAGCAGTTTCATAAGGACTAGCAGCTACGAGCAGTACTTC.

The V gene is TRBV9, the J gene TRBJ2-2; no clear D. There are 13 residues in the CDR3. Germline CDR1 reads SGDLS; CDR2 reads YYNGEE. Trimming removed 0 bases at V and 6 bases at J, with 6 bases between. The CDR3 region is CASSVVDSGELFF. The DNA of the CDR3 is TGTGCCAGCAGCGTAGTGGATTCCGGGGAGCTGTTTTTT.

J is TRBJ2-2 and V is TRBV27; possibly TRBD1 for D (5 bases). This CDR3 has 15 residues. Germline V CDR1 and CDR2: MNHEY, SMNVEV (reference sequence). Trimming cost V 6 bases and J 7 bases, with 18 bases left between them. The CDR3 here is CASSPGILRVGELFF. CDR3 bases: TGTGCCAGCAGCCCGGGTATTCTCAGGGTCGGGGAGCTGTTTTTT.

The rearrangement joins TRBV18 to TRBJ1-1; D unclear. The germline gives CDR1 KGHSH, CDR2 LQKENI. V was shortened by 8 bases and J by 1 base, with 11 bases between the two germline ends. The CDR3 length is 13 residues. CDR3 loop: CASSGDGNTEAFF. In nucleotides, the CDR3 is TGTGCCAGCAGTGGGGATGGGAACACTGAAGCTTTCTTT.

V usage is TRBV27 and J usage is TRBJ1-3, with a tentative D call TRBD1 (6 bases). Germline loops: CDR1 MNHEY, CDR2 SMNVEV (reference sequence). This CDR3 is built from 16 residues. V lost 7 bases to trimming and J lost 0 bases, with 16 bases between them. In DNA form, the CDR3 reads TGTGCCAGCAACTATCGATGGACAGACTCTGGAAACACCATATATTTT. This encodes CASNYRWTDSGNTIYF.

This clone was found once. The chain has TRBV19 and TRBJ2-2; D might be TRBD2 (6 bases). Germline V gene data show CDR1 as LNHDA and CDR2 as SQIVND (reference sequence). Trimming removed 6 bases at V and 4 bases at J, with 24 bases between. The CDR3 sequence is 18 residues long. CDR3 sequence (DNA): TGTGCCAGTAGCCGCACGCATCCTAGCGCCACCGGCACCGGGGAGCTGTTTTTT. Translation: CASSRTHPSATGTGELFF. Based on the CDR3 plus reference TRBV19 and TRBJ2-2, the full variable domain is DGGITQSPKYLFRKEGQNVTLSCEQNLNHDAMYWYRQDPGQGLRLIYYSQIVNDFQKGDIAEGYSVSREKKESFPLTVTSAQKNPTAFYLCASSRTHPSATGTGELFFGEGSRLTVL.

The CDR3 DNA follows: TGTGCCAGCAGCCCCAATAGGGCAGATACGCAGTATTTT. Translating it yields CASSPNRADTQYF. This sequence joins TRBV7-2 and TRBJ2-3, with D unclear. V was pared by 5 bases and J by 4 bases, with 10 bases between. Germline lookup yields CDR1 SGHTA and CDR2 FQGNSA. The CDR3 covers 13 residues.

This rearrangement joins TRBV18 to TRBJ2-5; D is unresolved. CDR3 length: 17 residues. Germline-derived CDR1 and CDR2 are KGHSH and LQKENI. The V end was cut by 1 base, the J end by 1 base, with 16 bases between. The CDR3 loop reads CASSPRPGLVGQETQYF. In DNA form, the CDR3 reads TGTGCCAGCTCACCACGGCCAGGCCTGGTAGGCCAAGAGACCCAGTACTTC.

This chain joins TRBV7-2 and TRBJ1-5; D is unresolved. Trimming shortened V by 1 base and J by 9 bases, and 13 bases separated the two germline ends. Germline CDR1 SGHTA, CDR2 FQGNSA. This CDR3 is 14 amino acids long. The CDR3 sequence is CASSLEEFIGPQHF. In DNA, the CDR3 is TGTGCCAGCAGCTTAGAGGAGTTTATAGGGCCCCAGCATTTT.

The chain couples TRBV28 to TRBJ2-7; 14 bases fit TRBD2. The CDR3 length is 19 residues. The germline gives CDR1 MDHEN, CDR2 SYDVKM. J was trimmed by 3 bases and V by 1 base; bases with no gene match: 11. The CDR3 DNA reads TGTGCCAGCAGTTTATTGACTAGCGGGAGGGCCGCCGCGCGCTACGAGCAGTACTTC. This gives the protein CASSLLTSGRAAARYEQYF.

The rearrangement uses TRBV19 and TRBJ2-2; D tentatively reads TRBD1 or TRBD2 (6 bases each). This CDR3 is 14 amino acids long. Per the germline V gene, CDR1 is LNHDA and CDR2 is SQIVND (reference sequence). The germline V and J ends were trimmed by 8 bases and 4 bases, with 14 bases remaining between them. The CDR3 spells CASLRRDTTGELFF. The CDR3 region has the DNA TGTGCCAGTCTGCGGCGGGACACCACCGGGGAGCTGTTTTTT.

This sequence joins TRBV28 and TRBJ1-2; perhaps TRBD1 as D (5 bases). Germline V lookup: CDR1 MDHEN, CDR2 SYDVKM. This CDR3 contains 14 residues. V gave up 7 bases and J gave up 2 bases, with 14 bases separating them. The CDR3 is CASTSGGDNYGYTF. The CDR3 DNA sequence: TGTGCCAGCACCTCGGGGGGGGACAACTATGGCTACACCTTC.

This rearrangement joins TRBV18 to TRBJ2-1; TRBD1 agrees at 12 bases. V gave up 4 bases and J gave up 2 bases; unmatched junction bases: 3. This CDR3 is 16 amino acids long. Germline lookup yields CDR1 KGHSH and CDR2 LQKENI. This CDR3 is CASSRDRGRTYNEQFF. The DNA for the CDR3 is TGTGCCAGCTCACGGGACAGGGGGCGAACCTACAATGAGCAGTTCTTC.

Only one count was recorded for this clone. This chain uses TRBV9 with TRBJ2-7; possibly TRBD2 for D (5 bases). V was clipped by 0 bases and J by 4 bases, with 14 bases between them. The CDR3 loop spans 15 amino acids. Germline values: CDR1 SGDLS, CDR2 YYNGEE. The CDR3 sequence: CASSVAVGERYEQYF. The CDR3 nucleotides are TGTGCCAGCAGCGTAGCGGTGGGAGAACGATACGAGCAGTACTTC.

The chain uses TRBV28 and TRBJ1-4; D gene uncertain. The CDR3 length is 15 residues. Between the trimmed V and J ends, which lost 2 bases and 2 bases, there was a span of 9 bases. In germline, CDR1 is MDHEN, CDR2 SYDVKM. CDR3 bases: TGTGCCAGCAGTTTACTCGGGAGTACTAATGAAAAACTGTTTTTT. Protein sequence: CASSLLGSTNEKLFF. The full variable domain, rest sourced from reference TRBV28 and TRBJ1-4, is DVKVTQSSRYLVKRTGEKVFLECVQDMDHENMFWYRQDPGLGLRLIYFSYDVKMKEKGDIPEGYSVSREKKERFSLILESASTNQTSMYLCASSLLGSTNEKLFFGSGTQLSVL.

This clone was recorded only once. The J gene is TRBJ2-3, the V gene TRBV5-5; D might be TRBD2 (7 bases). The CDR3 covers 17 residues. V was shortened by 0 bases and J by 5 bases, with 19 bases between the two germline ends. CDR1 is SGHKS and CDR2 is YYEKEE in the germline V gene (reference sequence). For the CDR3, the DNA is TGTGCCAGCAGCTTGGAAGGGGGGGCCGGGGGTAAAGATACGCAGTATTTT. It yields the protein CASSLEGGAGGKDTQYF.

The V gene is TRBV5-4, the J gene TRBJ2-1; possible D gene TRBD1, 5 bases. Germline lookup yields CDR1 SGHNT and CDR2 YYREEE (reference sequence). The CDR3 length is 13 residues. V was trimmed by 0 bases and J by 8 bases, leaving 9 bases between them. The CDR3 nucleotides are TGTGCCAGCAGCTTGGACAGGCCCCATGAGCAGTTCTTC. It codes for CASSLDRPHEQFF.

This chain connects TRBV2 to TRBJ2-1; D gene uncertain. Trimming took 6 bases from V and 9 from J, leaving 24 bases between them. The CDR3 is 16 amino acids. CDR1 and CDR2 from the germline V gene are SNHLY and FYNNEI. CDR3 nucleotides: TGTGCCAGCAGGGTCCTTCGGACCACCCCTGGCGGTGAGCAGTTCTTC. It codes for CASRVLRTTPGGEQFF.

The CDR3 DNA is TGTGCCAGCAGTTTCCGGGACGGTAGCTCCTACGAGCAGTACTTC. It yields the protein CASSFRDGSSYEQYF. The chain employs TRBV28 and TRBJ2-7, with D tentatively TRBD1 or TRBD2 (5 bases each). The CDR3 runs to 15 residues. Trimming shortened V by 3 bases and J by 0 bases, and 12 bases separated the two germline ends. CDR1 and CDR2 (germline): MDHEN, SYDVKM. The entire variable domain, with the rest obtained from reference TRBV28 and TRBJ2-7, is as follows: DVKVTQSSRYLVKRTGEKVFLECVQDMDHENMFWYRQDPGLGLRLIYFSYDVKMKEKGDIPEGYSVSREKKERFSLILESASTNQTSMYLCASSFRDGSSYEQYFGPGTRLTVT.

As DNA, the CDR3 is TGCGCCAGCAGCCAAGCGTGGGCAACTAATGAAAAACTGTTTTTT. Encoded protein: CASSQAWATNEKLFF. V gene TRBV4-1 combines with J gene TRBJ1-4; D gene unclear. The V gene's germline CDR1 is MGHRA and CDR2 YSYEKL. V was trimmed by 1 base and J by 0 bases, leaving 6 bases between them. This CDR3 is 15 amino acids long.

The J gene is TRBJ1-5, the V gene TRBV30, with D possibly TRBD1 on 5 matching bases. The CDR3 is 14 residues long. Germline V gene lookup returns CDR1 GTSNPN and CDR2 SVGIG (reference sequence). V gave up 4 bases and J gave up 7 bases, with 17 bases separating them. The CDR3 loop is CAWTHPGRRQPQHF. The CDR3 DNA sequence: TGTGCCTGGACGCACCCAGGGAGGAGGCAGCCCCAGCATTTT. The full variable domain, in which reference TRBV30 and TRBJ1-5 provide the parts outside the CDR3, is SQTIHQWPATLVQPVGSPLSLECTVEGTSNPNLYWYRQAAGRGLQLLFYSVGIGQISSEVPQNLSASRPQDRQFILSSKKLLLSDSGFYLCAWTHPGRRQPQHFGDGTRLSIL.